The entry below describes one TCR beta chain. Its antigen is undetermined. The libraries of TRB cDNA were constructed through 5' RACE using UMI labels. One entry per CDR3 protein, without DNA, is what TCRdb gives after re-calling the 5' RACE reads. Here the sample table reports approximately 89,000 distinct CDR3 sequences. This sample was taken from a study of CXCR3-negative and CXCR3-positive naive CD8 T cells. Overall study findings and caveats: Naive CXCR3-positive cells had TRB CDR3s more hydrophobic than those of CXCR3-negative naive cells.

The specimen was naive CXCR3+ CD8+ T cells from blood. Subset defined: CD45RO-CCR7+CD27+CD95- naive CD8+ T cells expressing CXCR3 (TNR3+). This receptor was identified in a human donor in good health. Some clones in this sample may be carry-over from other donors' samples.

CDR3 loop: CAAGDRGASGELFF. This chain joins TRBV6-6 and TRBJ2-2; without DNA, the TCRdb call of TRBD1 cannot be checked. Germline V gives CDR1 MNHNY, CDR2 SVGAGI (reference sequence). This CDR3 is built from 14 residues.